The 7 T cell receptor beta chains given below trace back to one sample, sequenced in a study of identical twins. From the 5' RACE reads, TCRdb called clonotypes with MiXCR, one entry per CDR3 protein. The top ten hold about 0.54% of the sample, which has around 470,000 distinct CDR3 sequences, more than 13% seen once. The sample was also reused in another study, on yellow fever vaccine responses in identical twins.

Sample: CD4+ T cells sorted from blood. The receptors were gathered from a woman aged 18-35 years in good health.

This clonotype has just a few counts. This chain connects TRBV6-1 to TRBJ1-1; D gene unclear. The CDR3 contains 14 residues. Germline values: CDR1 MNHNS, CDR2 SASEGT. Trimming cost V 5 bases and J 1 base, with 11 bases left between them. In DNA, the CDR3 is TGTGCCAGCAGTCCACAGTTCCGGAACACTGAAGCTTTCTTT. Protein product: CASSPQFRNTEAFF.

The CDR3 DNA reads as TGTGCCAGCGGGGGAGATATAGCCAAAAACATTCAGTACTTC. This translates into CASGGDIAKNIQYF. V gene TRBV7-9 combines with J gene TRBJ2-4; D might be TRBD1 or TRBD2, each matching 5 bases. The CDR3 extends over 14 amino acids. V was shortened by 8 bases and J by 0 bases, with 11 bases between the two germline ends. The V gene's germline CDR1 is SEHNR and CDR2 FQNEAQ (reference sequence).

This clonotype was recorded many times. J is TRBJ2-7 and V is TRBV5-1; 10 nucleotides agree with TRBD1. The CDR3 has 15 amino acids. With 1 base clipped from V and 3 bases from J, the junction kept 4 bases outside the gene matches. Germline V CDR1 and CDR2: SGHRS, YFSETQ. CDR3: CASSLSRTGGYEQYF. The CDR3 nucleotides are TGCGCCAGCAGCTTGTCCCGGACAGGGGGCTACGAGCAGTACTTC.

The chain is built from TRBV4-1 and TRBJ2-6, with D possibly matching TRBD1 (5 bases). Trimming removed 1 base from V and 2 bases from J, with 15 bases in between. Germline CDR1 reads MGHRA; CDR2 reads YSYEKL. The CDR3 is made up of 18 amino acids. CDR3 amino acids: CASSQGSQGKTGANVLTF. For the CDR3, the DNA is TGCGCCAGCAGCCAAGGATCCCAGGGTAAGACTGGGGCCAACGTCCTGACTTTC.

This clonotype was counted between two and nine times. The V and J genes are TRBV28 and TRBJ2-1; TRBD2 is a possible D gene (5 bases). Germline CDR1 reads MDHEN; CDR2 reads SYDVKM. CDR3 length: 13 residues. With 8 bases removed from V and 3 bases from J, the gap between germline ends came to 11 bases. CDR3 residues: CASLPGFYNEQFF. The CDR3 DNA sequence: TGTGCCAGCCTCCCGGGGTTCTACAATGAGCAGTTCTTC.

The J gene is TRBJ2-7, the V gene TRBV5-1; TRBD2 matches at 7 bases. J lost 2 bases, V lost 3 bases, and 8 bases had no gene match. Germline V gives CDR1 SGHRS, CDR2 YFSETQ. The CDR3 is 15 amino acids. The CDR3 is CASSSGPGLAYEQYF. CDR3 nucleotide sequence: TGCGCCAGCAGCTCCGGACCTGGACTAGCCTACGAGCAGTACTTC.

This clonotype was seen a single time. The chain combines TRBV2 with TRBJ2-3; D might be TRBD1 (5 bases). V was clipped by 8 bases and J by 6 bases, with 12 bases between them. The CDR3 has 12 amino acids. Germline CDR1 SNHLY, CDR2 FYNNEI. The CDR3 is CASGQGLDTQYF. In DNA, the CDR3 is TGTGCCAGCGGCCAGGGTTTGGATACGCAGTATTTT.